These 17 T cell receptor beta chains originate from one sample sequenced in a study of blood T cell repertoires in COVID-19. Clones were read by immunoSEQ multiplex PCR, and TCRdb kept only the in-frame ones, dropping some. The data show 120,000 to 150,000 clones, around 90% seen once. The sequenced sample consisted of peripheral blood. All receptors come from a woman aged 50 to 60 with acute or convalescent COVID-19.

This chain links TRBV7-9 with TRBJ1-1; D gene ambiguous. Trimming pared 5 bases from V and 5 bases from J, leaving 6 bases between. Per the germline V gene, CDR1 is SEHNR and CDR2 is FQNEAQ (reference sequence). This CDR3 is built from 11 residues. CDR3 DNA: TGTGCCAGCAGCCGGGAGACTGAAGCTTTCTTT. This encodes CASSRETEAFF.

V and J are TRBV19 and TRBJ2-1; D possibly corresponds to TRBD1 (5 bases). With 3 bases removed from V and 10 bases from J, the gap between germline ends came to 19 bases. This CDR3 region has 15 residues. Per germline, CDR1 LNHDA and CDR2 SQIVND (reference sequence). CDR3 nucleotides: TGTGCCAGTAGTATTGTGGGTAGGGGTTCTGGAGAGCAGTTCTTC. Translation gives CASSIVGRGSGEQFF.

The gene calls are TRBV30 and TRBJ2-2, with D perhaps matching TRBD1 (5 bases). Germline V gene sequence: CDR1 GTSNPN, CDR2 SVGIG (reference sequence). The CDR3 runs to 13 residues. The V end lost 0 bases, the J end lost 3 bases, and 5 bases lay between the germline ends. CDR3 in amino acids: CAWSVGDTGELFF. The CDR3 DNA follows: TGTGCCTGGAGTGTAGGGGACACCGGGGAGCTGTTTTTT.

The V call is TRBV10-3, the J call TRBJ2-7, with 7 positions matching TRBD1. Trimming at V came to 6 bases and at J to 4 bases, leaving 9 bases not matched to a gene. The CDR3 is 14 amino acids. Germline V CDR1 and CDR2: ENHRY, SYGVKD. CDR3 loop: CAISLRGPSYEQYF. The DNA for the CDR3 is TGTGCCATCAGCCTGAGGGGGCCATCATACGAGCAGTACTTC.

The chain carries TRBV19 and TRBJ1-5; a weak D match, TRBD1 (6 bases). CDR3 length: 19 residues. Germline loops: CDR1 LNHDA, CDR2 SQIVND (reference sequence). V dropped 5 bases and J dropped 1 base, with 24 bases sitting between them. CDR3 DNA: TGTGCCAGTAGTTATGCCCCGGGACAAAGAGGGGAAAGCAATCAGCCCCAGCATTTT. Protein product: CASSYAPGQRGESNQPQHF.

The chain couples TRBV11-2 to TRBJ2-7, with 11 bases matching TRBD1. The ends lost 1 base at V and 2 bases at J; junction bases unmatched: 4. In germline, CDR1 is SGHAT, CDR2 FQNNGV. CDR3 length: 16 amino acids. CDR3 amino acids: CASSLGVGQGAYEQYF. In DNA form, the CDR3 reads TGTGCCAGCAGCTTAGGAGTGGGACAGGGGGCCTACGAGCAGTACTTC.

The chain links TRBV19 to TRBJ1-2, with TRBD1 matching 7 bases. The CDR3 extends over 15 amino acids. Germline CDR1 reads LNHDA; CDR2 reads SQIVND (reference sequence). The ends lost 1 base at V and 5 bases at J; junction bases unmatched: 7. Here the CDR3 DNA reads TGTGCCAGTAGTATAGGAGGCAGGGGGACGTATGGCTACACCTTC. Translating it yields CASSIGGRGTYGYTF.

This chain uses TRBV2 with TRBJ2-7; D remains unclear. Germline V gene lookup returns CDR1 SNHLY and CDR2 FYNNEI. There are 14 residues in the CDR3. Trimming pared 5 bases from V and 0 bases from J, leaving 11 bases between. For the CDR3, the DNA is TGTGCCAGCAGTCTAACAGAGTCCTCCTACGAGCAGTACTTC. This translates into CASSLTESSYEQYF.

This rearrangement joins TRBV18 to TRBJ2-6, with 7 bases fitting TRBD1. Trimming at V came to 0 bases and at J to 2 bases, leaving 4 bases not matched to a gene. This CDR3 spans 17 amino acids. The V gene's germline CDR1 is KGHSH and CDR2 LQKENI. The CDR3 reads CASSPPEGAPGANVLTF. The CDR3 DNA reads as TGTGCCAGCTCACCACCCGAGGGGGCCCCTGGGGCCAACGTCCTGACTTTC.

Of note for this clone: Other DNA sequences in this specimen translate into the identical CDR3. This chain connects TRBV7-9 to TRBJ2-7, with D perhaps TRBD2 (5 bases). This CDR3 has 13 amino acids. Germline V lookup: CDR1 SEHNR, CDR2 FQNEAQ (reference sequence). V was shortened by 3 bases and J by 4 bases, with 10 bases between the two germline ends. CDR3 protein: CASSFEDSYEQYF. The CDR3 DNA is TGTGCCAGCAGCTTCGAGGACTCGTACGAGCAGTACTTC.

The V and J genes are TRBV5-1 and TRBJ2-2; maybe TRBD2 (6 bases). Trimming took off 4 bases at V and 3 bases at J, with 22 bases between the two ends. The CDR3 totals 18 residues. CDR1 and CDR2 from the germline V gene are SGHRS and YFSETQ. The CDR3 DNA reads TGCGCCAGCAGCCACGTGAGGACCGGGACTGGCGACACCGGGGAGCTGTTTTTT. Encoded protein: CASSHVRTGTGDTGELFF.

The genes are TRBV15 and TRBJ2-5; no reliable D call. Deletions cut 0 bases from V and 2 bases from J, with 10 bases between. CDR1 and CDR2 (germline): LNHNV, YYDKDF (reference sequence). The CDR3 contains 15 residues. The CDR3, as DNA: TGTGCCACCAGCAGAGAGCGGCCGAATCAAGAGACCCAGTACTTC. Protein: CATSRERPNQETQYF.

The rearrangement uses TRBV24-1 and TRBJ1-4; D remains ambiguous. The CDR3 totals 13 residues. Germline assignment: CDR1 KGHDR and CDR2 SFDVKD. The V end lost 7 bases, the J end lost 7 bases, and 12 bases lay between the germline ends. As DNA, the CDR3 is TGTGCCACCAGCTCTGGGGAGGCTGAAAAACTGTTTTTT. Amino acids: CATSSGEAEKLFF.

As regards this clone: The sample contains more than one DNA sequence encoding this CDR3. The V call is TRBV18, the J call TRBJ2-7; D is ambiguous. The CDR3 is 12 residues long. V was cut by 6 bases and J by 0 bases, with 6 bases left in between. Germline CDR1 reads KGHSH; CDR2 reads LQKENI. CDR3 residues: CASSPSSYEQYF. The CDR3 nucleotides are TGTGCCAGCTCGCCCAGCTCCTACGAGCAGTACTTC.

The V gene is TRBV9, the J gene TRBJ2-2; 10 positions match TRBD1. V shed 6 bases, J shed 3 bases, and the junction held 8 bases outside the gene matches. Looked up from germline, CDR1 is SGDLS and CDR2 is YYNGEE. This CDR3 region has 16 residues. CDR3 nucleotides: TGTGCCAGCACCGAGAGGGGGACAGGGGACACCGGGGAGCTGTTTTTT. Amino acid sequence: CASTERGTGDTGELFF.

This clone was recorded only once. This CDR3 is CASSQSLAARSYEQYF. In nucleotides, the CDR3 is TGTGCCAGCAGCCAGTCCCTCGCCGCGCGCTCCTACGAGCAGTACTTC. This chain joins TRBV3-1 (or the pseudogene TRBV3-2) and TRBJ2-7, with D unclear. CDR3 length: 16 residues. V lost 3 bases to trimming and J lost 0 bases, with 15 bases between them. Looked up from germline, CDR1 is LGHDT and CDR2 is YNNKEL (reference sequence).

The chain uses TRBV13 and TRBJ2-7, with a possible D match to TRBD2 (6 bases). CDR3 size: 14 residues. The V and J ends lost 5 bases and 5 bases respectively, with 16 bases between them. Germline CDR1 and CDR2: PRHDT and FYEKMQ (reference sequence). The CDR3 bases are TGTGCCAGCAGCCTGGGACTTCCTGGGGACGAGCAGTACTTC. Translated: CASSLGLPGDEQYF.